Below, 31 T cell receptor beta chains from the same sample are listed, as sequenced in a study of T cell changes during pregnancy in multiple sclerosis. TCRdb's copy holds only in-frame clones and misses some; the assay was immunoSEQ multiplex PCR. The sample holds around 80,000 clones, approximately 93% seen once. The material sequenced was peripheral blood, taken in the second trimester of pregnancy. Source of these receptors: a female donor in good health, enrolled as a control in a pregnancy study.

The V gene is TRBV27, the J gene TRBJ2-7, with a possible D match to TRBD1 (5 bases). V dropped 3 bases and J dropped 5 bases, with 17 bases sitting between them. Germline V gene data show CDR1 as MNHEY and CDR2 as SMNVEV (reference sequence). The CDR3 extends over 15 amino acids. The CDR3 is CASSFSNGPRDEQYF. The DNA of the CDR3 is TGTGCCAGCAGTTTTAGTAATGGACCCAGGGACGAGCAGTACTTC.

This sequence joins TRBV4-1 and TRBJ2-2, with 7 bases lining up with TRBD2. From germline, CDR1 is MGHRA and CDR2 YSYEKL. The V gene end was trimmed by 4 bases and the J gene end by 4 bases; junction bases not matched to a gene: 12. This CDR3 has 17 amino acids. The CDR3 bases are TGCGCCAGCAGCCTTGTAGCAGCGGGAACTACCACCGGGGAGCTGTTTTTT. Translation: CASSLVAAGTTTGELFF.

The V gene is TRBV7-2, the J gene TRBJ2-5; TRBD2 matches 12 bases. J was trimmed by 4 bases and V by 4 bases; bases with no gene match: 13. Germline assignment: CDR1 SGHTA and CDR2 FQGNSA. The CDR3 length is 18 residues. This CDR3 is CASSSDLAGGGVSETQYF. CDR3 DNA: TGTGCCAGCAGCTCAGACCTAGCGGGAGGGGGTGTATCAGAGACCCAGTACTTC.

Points on this clone: The junction and the germline gene differ at one end; a read error may be behind it. J is TRBJ2-1 and V is TRBV18, with D hard to call. The germline V gene has CDR1 KGHSH and CDR2 LQKENI. This CDR3 is 17 amino acids long. CDR3 protein: CATSDIWRTYSYNEQFF. Written as DNA, the CDR3 is TGTGCCACCTCAGACATCTGGCGCACTTACTCCTACAATGAGCAGTTCTTC.

V gene TRBV27 combines with J gene TRBJ1-1; D is undetermined. The V gene's germline CDR1 is MNHEY and CDR2 SMNVEV (reference sequence). This CDR3 contains 16 residues. Trimming shortened V by 4 bases and J by 4 bases, and 19 bases separated the two germline ends. The CDR3 coding sequence is TGTGCCAGCAGTTCGGAGGGTCCTAAGGGAGGCACTGAAGCTTTCTTT. This sequence encodes CASSSEGPKGGTEAFF.

The chain combines TRBV5-1 with TRBJ1-5; TRBD1 might be the D (6 bases). The CDR3 consists of 15 residues. V lost 0 bases, J lost 1 base, and 8 bases lay in between. Germline values: CDR1 SGHRS, CDR2 YFSETQ. In DNA form, the CDR3 reads TGCGCCAGCAGCTTGGGGACAGAAAGCAATCAGCCCCAGCATTTT. It is translated as CASSLGTESNQPQHF.

The chain joins TRBV7-9 to TRBJ1-2, with TRBD1 matching 12 bases. The J segment lost 6 bases and the V segment lost 6 bases, leaving 8 bases of the junction unmatched. Germline CDR1 SEHNR, CDR2 FQNEAQ (reference sequence). The CDR3 spans 15 residues. CDR3 nucleotides: TGTGCCAGCAGGGGGACAGGGGGCTCCCCACATGGCTACACCTTC. Its translation: CASRGTGGSPHGYTF.

The rearrangement links TRBV5-6 to TRBJ2-4; tentative D call: TRBD2 (7 bases). V lost 5 bases and J lost 1, with 16 bases in between. The CDR3 is 16 residues long. Germline V gene data show CDR1 as SGHDT and CDR2 as YYEEEE. As DNA, the CDR3 is TGTGCCAGCAGAAAAAGAGGGGGGGCGGCCAAAAACATTCAGTACTTC. Amino acid sequence: CASRKRGGAAKNIQYF. Combining the CDR3 with reference TRBV5-6 and TRBJ2-4 gives the whole variable domain DAGVTQSPTHLIKTRGQQVTLRCSPKSGHDTVSWYQQALGQGPQFIFQYYEEEERQRGNFPDRFSGHQFPNYSSELNVNALLLGDSALYLCASRKRGGAAKNIQYFGAGTRLSVL.

V and J are TRBV5-1 and TRBJ2-2; TRBD2 might be the D (6 bases). The CDR3 covers 16 residues. V gave up 4 bases and J gave up 0 bases, with 13 bases separating them. Germline V gives CDR1 SGHRS, CDR2 YFSETQ. The CDR3, as DNA: TGCGCCAGCAGCCCAGGAGGGACCACGAACACCGGGGAGCTGTTTTTT. Its protein is CASSPGGTTNTGELFF.

J is TRBJ2-1 and V is TRBV11-2; 7 bases agree with TRBD1. The CDR3 extends over 14 amino acids. Trimming at V came to 5 bases and at J to 4 bases, leaving 5 bases not matched to a gene. Germline V CDR1 and CDR2: SGHAT, FQNNGV. CDR3 nucleotide sequence: TGTGCCAGCAGCGTCGAGGGGGCGTACAATGAGCAGTTCTTC. Protein: CASSVEGAYNEQFF. Based on the CDR3 plus reference TRBV11-2 and TRBJ2-1, the full variable domain is EAGVAQSPRYKIIEKRQSVAFWCNPISGHATLYWYQQILGQGPKLLIQFQNNGVVDDSQLPKDRFSAERLKGVDSTLKIQPAKLEDSAVYLCASSVEGAYNEQFFGPGTRLTVL.

The chain joins TRBV7-2 to TRBJ2-5; D not resolved. The CDR3 consists of 12 residues. V lost 3 bases to trimming and J lost 1 base, with 3 bases between them. The germline V gene has CDR1 SGHTA and CDR2 FQGNSA. The CDR3 sequence is CASSFRQETQYF. CDR3 coding DNA: TGTGCCAGCAGCTTCCGCCAAGAGACCCAGTACTTC. Filled out from reference TRBV7-2 and TRBJ2-5, the complete variable domain reads GAGVSQSPSNKVTEKGKDVELRCDPISGHTALYWYRQSLGQGLEFLIYFQGNSAPDKSGLPSDRFSAERTGGSVSTLTIQRTQQEDSAVYLCASSFRQETQYFGPGTRLLVL.

The V gene is TRBV7-9, the J gene TRBJ2-3; a possible D gene is TRBD2 (6 bases). The V and J ends lost 1 base and 0 bases respectively, with 8 bases between them. Germline V gene data show CDR1 as SEHNR and CDR2 as FQNEAQ (reference sequence). CDR3 size: 15 residues. For the CDR3, the DNA is TGTGCCAGCAGCTTAGGTGGGACTAGCACAGATACGCAGTATTTT. Protein product: CASSLGGTSTDTQYF.

This chain links TRBV5-1 with TRBJ1-1; the D is unclear. The length of the CDR3 is 13 residues. The germline CDR1 and CDR2 sequences are SGHRS and YFSETQ. Trimming cost V 4 bases and J 6 bases, with 13 bases left between them. The CDR3 sequence is CASSPDRRSEAFF. CDR3 bases: TGCGCCAGCAGCCCTGACCGGCGGTCTGAAGCTTTCTTT.

The chain carries TRBV5-1 and TRBJ1-1; D perhaps matches TRBD1 (5 bases). CDR1 SGHRS and CDR2 YFSETQ come from the germline V gene. This CDR3 region has 15 residues. Trimming shortened V by 1 base and J by 4 bases, and 14 bases separated the two germline ends. The CDR3 loop is CASSLFSRAGTEAFF. CDR3 coding DNA: TGCGCCAGCAGCTTGTTTAGCAGGGCTGGCACTGAAGCTTTCTTT. The full variable domain, rest sourced from reference TRBV5-1 and TRBJ1-1, is KAGVTQTPRYLIKTRGQQVTLSCSPISGHRSVSWYQQTPGQGLQFLFEYFSETQRNKGNFPGRFSGRQFSNSRSEMNVSTLELGDSALYLCASSLFSRAGTEAFFGQGTRLTVV.

Only one count was recorded for this clone. The V call is TRBV29-1, the J call TRBJ1-5, with D unclear. CDR3 length equals 20 residues. Trimming removed 0 bases from V and 0 bases from J, with 24 bases in between. Germline V gene data show CDR1 as SQVTM and CDR2 as ANQGSEA. Here the CDR3 DNA reads TGCAGCGTTGAAGATTTATCAGAACAGCTTATATTAAATAGCAATCAGCCCCAGCATTTT. Protein product: CSVEDLSEQLILNSNQPQHF.

V usage is TRBV19 and J usage is TRBJ2-1, with 8 bases that match TRBD2. The CDR3 covers 17 residues. V was pared by 7 bases and J by 4 bases, with 15 bases of the junction left unmatched. From germline, CDR1 is LNHDA and CDR2 SQIVND (reference sequence). The CDR3 loop is CASTSPVAGPKYNEQFF. CDR3 nucleotides: TGTGCCAGTACCAGCCCGGTAGCGGGACCTAAGTACAATGAGCAGTTCTTC.

The rearrangement uses TRBV28 and TRBJ1-1, with a weak D call TRBD1 (5 bases). V lost 2 bases to trimming and J lost 6 bases, with 13 bases between them. CDR3 length: 14 residues. Germline V gene data show CDR1 as MDHEN and CDR2 as SYDVKM. The CDR3 spells CASSLVGGVAEAFF. Written as DNA, the CDR3 is TGTGCCAGCAGTTTAGTCGGGGGGGTCGCTGAAGCTTTCTTT.

The CDR3 DNA sequence: TGTGCCAGCAGCTCCCAAGTCGGGGGGACTGAAGCTTTCTTT. It codes for CASSSQVGGTEAFF. This chain connects TRBV9 to TRBJ1-1; D perhaps matches TRBD1 (5 bases). CDR3 length: 14 amino acids. Trimming pared 4 bases from V and 5 bases from J, leaving 15 bases between. The germline gives CDR1 SGDLS, CDR2 YYNGEE.

This clone was picked up one time. The chain combines TRBV16 with TRBJ2-1; the D gene is possibly TRBD2 (5 bases). CDR1 and CDR2 from the germline V gene are KGHSY and FQNENV. V was trimmed by 2 bases and J by 6 bases, leaving 11 bases between them. The CDR3 runs to 14 residues. CDR3 loop: CASSQEIAGNEQFF. CDR3 sequence (DNA): TGTGCCAGCAGCCAAGAGATTGCGGGCAATGAGCAGTTCTTC.

This clone was detected only once. The chain employs TRBV28 and TRBJ2-3, with unresolved D. Germline-derived CDR1 and CDR2 are MDHEN and SYDVKM. Trimming stripped 4 bases from V and 2 bases from J, with 19 bases between. There are 17 residues in the CDR3. CDR3 loop: CASSSKKQTLSTDTQYF. Here the CDR3 DNA reads TGTGCCAGCAGTTCTAAAAAACAGACACTGTCCACAGATACGCAGTATTTT. The full variable domain, in which reference TRBV28 and TRBJ2-3 provide the parts outside the CDR3, is DVKVTQSSRYLVKRTGEKVFLECVQDMDHENMFWYRQDPGLGLRLIYFSYDVKMKEKGDIPEGYSVSREKKERFSLILESASTNQTSMYLCASSSKKQTLSTDTQYFGPGTRLTVL.

CDR3 residues: CADRADGTDTQYF. CDR3 sequence (DNA): TGCGCGGACAGGGCCGACGGCACAGATACGCAGTATTTT. The V call is TRBV29-1, the J call TRBJ2-3, with 8 bases fitting TRBD1. This CDR3 spans 13 amino acids. Per germline, CDR1 SQVTM and CDR2 ANQGSEA.

The chain couples TRBV10-3 to TRBJ1-2; no firm D call. From germline, CDR1 is ENHRY and CDR2 SYGVKD. The CDR3 extends over 13 amino acids. With 5 bases removed from V and 2 bases from J, the gap between germline ends came to 9 bases. The chain's CDR3 is CAISLKLNYGYTF. CDR3 coding DNA: TGTGCCATCAGTCTGAAGCTCAACTATGGCTACACCTTC.

The chain joins TRBV15 to TRBJ2-7; D is perhaps TRBD2 (5 bases). V gave up 0 bases and J gave up 3 bases, with 12 bases separating them. From germline, CDR1 is LNHNV and CDR2 YYDKDF (reference sequence). The CDR3 extends over 15 amino acids. This CDR3 is CATSREDGVGYEQYF. DNA of the CDR3: TGTGCCACCAGCAGAGAAGACGGGGTCGGCTACGAGCAGTACTTC.

The V call is TRBV6-5, the J call TRBJ2-7; 10 nucleotides match TRBD2. Trimming at V came to 4 bases and at J to 4 bases, leaving 4 bases not matched to a gene. Germline CDR1 is MNHEY and CDR2 is SVGAGI. The CDR3 covers 14 residues. The CDR3 sequence: CASSSGTSVYEQYF. The CDR3 DNA reads TGTGCCAGCAGTTCCGGGACTAGCGTGTACGAGCAGTACTTC.

The chain links TRBV5-4 to TRBJ2-1; 7 bases align to TRBD1. Trimming removed 4 bases from V and 10 bases from J; junction bases left unmatched: 11. The CDR3 totals 14 residues. Germline CDR1 and CDR2: SGHNT and YYREEE (reference sequence). The CDR3 DNA reads TGTGCCAGCAGCCGGGACAGCCTGATGAGGGAGCAGTTCTTC. Its translation is CASSRDSLMREQFF.

The chain has TRBV7-2 and TRBJ2-7; 7 bases match TRBD1. CDR1 and CDR2 from the germline V gene are SGHTA and FQGNSA. The CDR3 extends over 12 amino acids. V shed 5 bases and J 5 bases; nucleotides not matched to a gene: 3. CDR3: CASSRQGHEQYF. As DNA, the CDR3 is TGTGCCAGCAGCAGACAGGGTCACGAGCAGTACTTC.

The chain carries TRBV21-1 and TRBJ1-3. TRBV21-1 is deemed a pseudogene. The CDR3 is 18 residues long. The CDR3 region has the DNA TGTGCCAGCAGCAAAGGACTCCCGGTATGTAGCTCTGGAAACACCATATATTTT. This encodes CASSKGLPVCSSGNTIYF.

The chain links TRBV6-4 to TRBJ1-5; TRBD1 might be the D (6 bases). The CDR3 totals 15 residues. V dropped 3 bases and J dropped 0 bases, with 9 bases sitting between them. Germline V gene sequence: CDR1 MRHNA, CDR2 SNTAGT. The CDR3 DNA sequence: TGTGCCAGCAGTGAGGGGGCATATAGCAATCAGCCCCAGCATTTT. Translated: CASSEGAYSNQPQHF.

This clone appeared a few times. The chain couples TRBV6-1 to TRBJ1-4; the match to TRBD1 covers 7 bases. The CDR3 runs to 15 residues. The V gene end was trimmed by 5 bases and the J gene end by 7 bases; junction bases not matched to a gene: 10. CDR1 and CDR2 from the germline V gene are MNHNS and SASEGT. The CDR3 sequence is CASSTRQGRGEKLFF. CDR3 nucleotide sequence: TGTGCCAGCAGTACGCGACAGGGTAGGGGTGAAAAACTGTTTTTT.

This chain links TRBV19 with TRBJ2-1; D not certain. The CDR3 extends over 17 amino acids. V was pared by 3 bases and J by 0 bases, with 15 bases between. CDR1 is LNHDA, CDR2 SQIVND, per germline (reference sequence). CDR3 in DNA: TGTGCCAGTAGTATCCAACCGGGTCTCAGCTCCTACAATGAGCAGTTCTTC. Encoded protein: CASSIQPGLSSYNEQFF.

In this sample, this clone turned up once. This chain links TRBV27 with TRBJ1-5, with 9 bases that match TRBD1. V gave up 2 bases and J gave up 9 bases; unmatched junction bases: 14. This CDR3 has 17 amino acids. The germline CDR1 and CDR2 sequences are MNHEY and SMNVEV (reference sequence). CDR3 in amino acids: CASSLGRTGAQPRPQHF. The CDR3 nucleotides are TGTGCCAGCAGTTTAGGAAGGACAGGGGCCCAACCAAGGCCCCAGCATTTT.